This T cell receptor (beta chain) was sequenced in a study of blood T cell repertoires in COVID-19. Across the whole study: The United States, Italy and Spain supplied acute and convalescent COVID-19 samples. Nucleic acid was either cDNA or gDNA, and it came from T cells, B-cell-depleted T cells, or PBMCs.

V lost 3 bases and J lost 5, with 11 bases in between. Germline CDR1 is MNHNS and CDR2 is SASEGT. This CDR3 is 13 amino acids long. In the authors' methods: By means of reference gene primer amplification, nucleated cell counts were estimated. Data came from immunoSEQ multiplex PCR; TCRdb stores just in-frame clones and leaves some out. V, J and clone size derive from that table, while D and trimming were established from the DNA sequence. The table lists under 80,000 clones, 90% of them singletons. The sequence came from a woman over 75 with active COVID-19. Sequenced sample: peripheral blood. The gene calls are TRBV6-1 and TRBJ2-7; D perhaps matches TRBD2 (5 bases). The CDR3 region has the DNA TGTGCCAGCAGTGATCCGGGATTAAACGAGCAGTACTTC. Its translation: CASSDPGLNEQYF.